These T cell receptor beta chains were read from a single sample in a study of blood T cell repertoires in COVID-19. The repertoire was sequenced with immunoSEQ multiplex PCR; TCRdb's copy has only in-frame clones and lacks some. The sample yields 85,000 to 120,000 clones, about 84% seen once. Sequencing was carried out using peripheral blood. Receptor source: a woman aged 55-70 years with acute or convalescent COVID-19. The CDR3 runs from the conserved cysteine through the conserved F or W. The order of the fields is clone size, D gene, V gene, CDR3 length, J gene, CDR3 DNA, CDR3 protein. D genes are given only for firm matches. Some rows mark clone size as missing; the rest say once, few, many or name a class of expanded clone.

abundance: NA
d_gene: NA
v_gene: TRBV11-3
len: 16
j_gene: TRBJ1-5
CDR3nt: TGTGCCAGCAGGCGCGGTGCGCGGCAGCATGGTCAGCCCCAGCATTTT
CDR3aa: CASRRGARQHGQPQHF

abundance: NA
d_gene: TRBD1
v_gene: TRBV2
len: 16
j_gene: TRBJ2-3
CDR3nt: TGTGCCAGCAGTTTTATGGGACAGGGGCTTGGAGATACGCAGTATTTT
CDR3aa: CASSFMGQGLGDTQYF

abundance: NA
d_gene: NA
v_gene: TRBV9
len: 13
j_gene: TRBJ1-1
CDR3nt: TGTGCCAGCAGCGCCAGGGTGAACACTGAAGCTTTCTTT
CDR3aa: CASSARVNTEAFF

abundance: once
d_gene: NA
v_gene: TRBV6-5
len: 14
j_gene: TRBJ1-5
CDR3nt: TGTGCCAGCAGCCGACAGTTTAGCAATCAGCCCCAGCATTTT
CDR3aa: CASSRQFSNQPQHF

abundance: NA
d_gene: TRBD1
v_gene: TRBV7-3
len: 15
j_gene: TRBJ2-2
CDR3nt: TGTGCCAGCAGCCGGACAGGGACAGGCGCCGGGGAGCTGTTTTTT
CDR3aa: CASSRTGTGAGELFF

abundance: NA
d_gene: NA
v_gene: TRBV29-1
len: 13
j_gene: TRBJ2-3
CDR3nt: TGCAGCGTTGAAGGGCTAGCCACAGATACGCAGTATTTT
CDR3aa: CSVEGLATDTQYF

abundance: NA
d_gene: TRBD1
v_gene: TRBV28
len: 14
j_gene: TRBJ2-5
CDR3nt: TGTGCCAGCAGTTTTTACAGGGGCCAAGAGACCCAGTACTTC
CDR3aa: CASSFYRGQETQYF

abundance: NA
d_gene: TRBD1
v_gene: TRBV5-1
len: 15
j_gene: TRBJ2-7
CDR3nt: TGCGCCAGCAGCCATTACGGGACAGAAAACTACGAGCAGTACTTC
CDR3aa: CASSHYGTENYEQYF

abundance: NA
d_gene: TRBD1
v_gene: TRBV19
len: 15
j_gene: TRBJ1-2
CDR3nt: TGTGCCAGTAGTTTGGCTGGGGACAGGGGGACTGGCTACACCTTC
CDR3aa: CASSLAGDRGTGYTF

abundance: NA
d_gene: TRBD2
v_gene: TRBV28
len: 16
j_gene: TRBJ2-1
CDR3nt: TGTGCCAGCAGAAAAATCAGCGGGAGTCATTACAATGAGCAGTTCTTC
CDR3aa: CASRKISGSHYNEQFF

abundance: NA
d_gene: TRBD2
v_gene: TRBV12-5
len: 18
j_gene: TRBJ2-2
CDR3nt: TGTGCTAGTGGTTCGATCACGGGACTAGCGGGAAACACCGGGGAGCTGTTTTTT
CDR3aa: CASGSITGLAGNTGELFF

abundance: few
d_gene: TRBD1
v_gene: TRBV6-1
len: 18
j_gene: TRBJ2-6
CDR3nt: TGTGCCAGCAGTGTGACAGGGGCGGCCGTCTCTGGGGCCAACGTCCTGACTTTC
CDR3aa: CASSVTGAAVSGANVLTF

abundance: once
d_gene: NA
v_gene: TRBV12-5
len: 14
j_gene: TRBJ2-7
CDR3nt: TGTGCTAGTGGTCGACAGAATATTCTCTACGAGCAGTACTTC
CDR3aa: CASGRQNILYEQYF

abundance: NA
d_gene: NA
v_gene: TRBV7-9
len: 15
j_gene: TRBJ1-1
CDR3nt: TGTGCCAGCAGTACCGACGCTGGCCTAGGCACTGAAGCTTTCTTT
CDR3aa: CASSTDAGLGTEAFF